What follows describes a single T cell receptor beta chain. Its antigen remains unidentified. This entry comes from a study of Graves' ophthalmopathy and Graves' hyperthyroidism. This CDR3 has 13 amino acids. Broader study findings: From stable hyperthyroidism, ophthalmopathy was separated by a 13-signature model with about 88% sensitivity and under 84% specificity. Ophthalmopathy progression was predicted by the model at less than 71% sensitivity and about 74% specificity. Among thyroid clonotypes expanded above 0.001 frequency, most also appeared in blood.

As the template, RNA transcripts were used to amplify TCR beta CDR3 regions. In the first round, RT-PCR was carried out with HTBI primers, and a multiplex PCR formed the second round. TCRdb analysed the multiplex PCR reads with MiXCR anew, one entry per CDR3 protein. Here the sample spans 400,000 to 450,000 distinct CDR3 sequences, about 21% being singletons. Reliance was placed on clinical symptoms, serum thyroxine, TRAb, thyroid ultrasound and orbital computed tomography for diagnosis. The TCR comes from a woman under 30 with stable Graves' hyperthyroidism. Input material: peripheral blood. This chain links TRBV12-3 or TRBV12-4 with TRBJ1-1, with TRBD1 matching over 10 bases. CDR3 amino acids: CAVRQGAGTEAFF. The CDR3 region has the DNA TGTGCAGTACGACAGGGGGCGGGCACTGAAGCTTTCTTT.